This T cell receptor beta chain was recovered during a study of blood T cell repertoires in COVID-19. Study details: Acute and convalescent COVID-19 samples came from the United States, Italy and Spain. T cells, B-cell-depleted T cells, or PBMCs provided the cDNA or gDNA that served as material.

In the original processing: The assay estimated nucleated cells by amplifying reference gene primers. Here immunoSEQ multiplex PCR was the method, and the copy in TCRdb shows in-frame clones only, minus some. For V, J and clone size, that table is used; D and trimming come from the DNA. The data hold around 63,000 clones, with 80% observed a single time. Germline V lookup: CDR1 SGHRS, CDR2 YFSETQ. Trimming cost V 0 bases and J 4 bases; bases outside gene matches: 7. This CDR3 contains 16 residues. This clone has more than one count but fewer than ten. The origin of this receptor is a man aged 60 to 75 with acute or convalescent COVID-19. The gene calls are TRBV5-1 and TRBJ2-1; 7 bases match TRBD2. Sequencing input: peripheral blood. DNA of the CDR3: TGCGCCAGCAGCTTGGAACTAGCGCGGGGATACAATGAGCAGTTCTTC. It yields the protein CASSLELARGYNEQFF.